The rows below give T cell receptor beta chains drawn from one sample of a study of T-cell reconstitution after alpha-beta-depleted transplantation in children. TCRdb re-analysed the PCR reads in MiXCR, keeping a single row per CDR3 protein. Of some 600,000 distinct CDR3 sequences in the sample, roughly 15% were seen once. This material consisted of PBMCs from the stem cell graft donor, taken from the stem cell graft. The source is a human donor who donated a stem cell graft to a child with acute myeloid leukemia. The CDR3 runs from the conserved cysteine through the conserved F or W. The order of the fields is D gene, clone size, J gene, V gene, CDR3 DNA, CDR3 protein. The D gene is left open where the match is weak. Expanded clones get a size class; other rows say once, few or many, or leave the size out.

>TRBD1|many|TRBJ2-5|TRBV20-1
TGCAGTGCGACCACTACAGGGGGAGGCGAGACCCAGTACTTC
CSATTTGGGETQYF
>-|many|TRBJ1-1|TRBV7-7
TGTGCCAGCAGCTATACAGAGAACACTGAAGCTTTCTTT
CASSYTENTEAFF
>TRBD1|few|TRBJ2-5|TRBV7-2
TGTGCCAGCAGCTTGCTCGGGACAGCAGGCGAGACCCAGTACTTC
CASSLLGTAGETQYF
>-|few|TRBJ2-1|TRBV29-1
TGCAGCGTCCCGCAGGGGAGGTATGAGCAGTTCTTC
CSVPQGRYEQFF
>-|-|TRBJ2-1|TRBV10-2
TGCGCCAGCAGTGAGCTACATAATCGACAGGTCCCCTACCAGTTCTTC
CASSELHNRQVPYQFF
>-|few|TRBJ1-3|TRBV13
TGTGCCAGCACCCCAGAATCGGGGGCAGGACTAAGAAACACCATATATTTT
CASTPESGAGLRNTIYF
>-|-|TRBJ2-3|TRBV7-2
TGTGCCAGCAGCTTCCGCTTTGGATCCACAGATACGCAGTATTTT
CASSFRFGSTDTQYF
>TRBD1|many|TRBJ2-1|TRBV5-1
TGCGCCAGCAGCTTTACCGGACAGGGAAATTTAGATGAGCAGTTCTTC
CASSFTGQGNLDEQFF
>TRBD2|-|TRBJ2-3|TRBV6-5
TGTGCCAGCAGTTACTTGCCGGGACTAGCGAGCGCAGATACGCAGTATTTT
CASSYLPGLASADTQYF
>-|many|TRBJ1-1|TRBV20-1
TGCAGTGCTAAGGACAGCGGAGGGAGTGAAGCTTTCTTT
CSAKDSGGSEAFF
>-|-|TRBJ2-1|TRBV6-2/TRBV6-3
TGTGCCAGCAGTGTTCCCTACAATGAGCAGTTCTTC
CASSVPYNEQFF
>-|-|TRBJ2-3|TRBV12-5
TGTGCTAGTGGTTGGGGAGCGGAAGATACGCAGTATTTT
CASGWGAEDTQYF
>TRBD1|-|TRBJ2-6|TRBV20-1
TGCAGTGCTAGAACAGGGGGCTCTGGGGCCAACGTCCTGACTTTC
CSARTGGSGANVLTF
>TRBD1|many|TRBJ1-4|TRBV7-2
TGTGCCAGCAGCTTCCCGACAGGGACACGGGATGAAAAACTGTTTTTT
CASSFPTGTRDEKLFF
>-|many|TRBJ2-1|TRBV5-5
TGTGCCAGCAGCTTGTTAGGGGGTTCCTACAATGAGCAGTTCTTC
CASSLLGGSYNEQFF
>-|many|TRBJ1-1|TRBV6-1
TGTGCCAGCACCGCGGATAACACTGAAGCTTTCTTT
CASTADNTEAFF
>-|-|TRBJ2-6|TRBV6-1
TGTGCCAGCCTTCCTGACAGGCACTCTGGGGCCAACGTCCTGACTTTC
CASLPDRHSGANVLTF
>-|few|TRBJ2-1|TRBV6-5
TGTGCCAGCAGTTACCGCGGGGGCGACTACAATGAGCAGTTCTTC
CASSYRGGDYNEQFF
>TRBD1|few|TRBJ2-1|TRBV10-3
TGTGCCATCAGTAGGACAGGGTCCATCAATGAGCAGTTCTTC
CAISRTGSINEQFF
>TRBD1|-|TRBJ1-4|TRBV12-3/TRBV12-4
TGTGCCAGCAGTTTACGTACAGGGGGCATTGCAACTAATGAAAAACTGTTTTTT
CASSLRTGGIATNEKLFF
>-|-|TRBJ1-1|TRBV4-2
TGTGCCAGCAGCCAAGACGGTGGGTGGGACAATGAAGCTTTCTTT
CASSQDGGWDNEAFF
>-|-|TRBJ1-5|TRBV5-4
TGTGCCAGCAGCTTGGACATTAGCAATCAGCCCCAGCATTTT
CASSLDISNQPQHF
>-|-|TRBJ1-2|TRBV2
TGTGCCAGCAGTCACGACAGCAACTATGGCTACACCTTC
CASSHDSNYGYTF
>-|many|TRBJ2-3|TRBV29-1
TGCAGCGTTGAAAGTTTCGGAAGAGGATATTCCACAGATACGCAGTATTTT
CSVESFGRGYSTDTQYF
>-|many|TRBJ1-1|TRBV10-3
TGTGCCATCAGTGAGTCGACGGGGAACACTGAAGCTTTCTTT
CAISESTGNTEAFF
>TRBD1|-|TRBJ1-2|TRBV7-2
TGTGCCAGCAGCCCAGGGGGGTTCTCTATTTATGGCTACACCTTC
CASSPGGFSIYGYTF
>TRBD1|few|TRBJ1-1|TRBV15
TGTGCCACCAGCAGAGATGCAGTGACAGGGTTTTATGGGAACACTGAAGCTTTCTTT
CATSRDAVTGFYGNTEAFF
>-|many|TRBJ2-7|TRBV12-3/TRBV12-4
TGTGCCAGCAGCCTAGGGACCTACGAGCAGTACTTC
CASSLGTYEQYF
>-|-|TRBJ1-1|TRBV25-1
TGTGCCAGCAGTGAATATGGGAATGAAGCTTTCTTT
CASSEYGNEAFF
>-|many|TRBJ1-2|TRBV25-1
TGTGCCGCCAAGTCGGGACCCTGGGGCTACACCTTC
CAAKSGPWGYTF
>-|-|TRBJ1-1|TRBV6-2/TRBV6-3
TGTGCCAGCAGAAACCCATGCACAGGGTTAACAGTGAACACTGAAGCTTTCTTT
CASRNPCTGLTVNTEAFF
>TRBD1|few|TRBJ2-5|TRBV24-1
TGTGCCACCAGTGATCCGCTGGACAGGGGGCGAACCCAGTACTTC
CATSDPLDRGRTQYF
>TRBD1|few|TRBJ1-5|TRBV6-2/TRBV6-3
TGTGCCAGCACCCAGGGGGTTGACAATCAGCCCCAGCATTTT
CASTQGVDNQPQHF
>-|-|TRBJ2-3|TRBV7-8
TGTGCCAGCAGCTCGAGGAGGGTTATGATGGATACGCAGTATTTT
CASSSRRVMMDTQYF
>-|-|TRBJ1-3|TRBV7-2
TGTGCCAGCAGCTCCAGCGCTGACTCTGGAAACACCATATATTTT
CASSSSADSGNTIYF
>TRBD1|many|TRBJ2-1|TRBV6-1
TGTGCCACCTCGTCGGACAGGGGTTCCAGGAATGAGCAGTTCTTC
CATSSDRGSRNEQFF
>-|-|TRBJ2-3|TRBV7-8
TGTGCCAGCAGCCCCCTCGCAGGGGTCACAGATACGCAGTATTTT
CASSPLAGVTDTQYF
>-|few|TRBJ1-5|TRBV20-1
TGCAGTGCTAGAGATTTAGGACAGTATAGCAATCAGCCCCAGCATTTT
CSARDLGQYSNQPQHF
>TRBD2|-|TRBJ2-2|TRBV12-3/TRBV12-4
TGTGCCAGCAGTTTTCAAACTAGCGGGGGGCCGAACACCGGGGAGCTGTTTTTT
CASSFQTSGGPNTGELFF
>TRBD2|few|TRBJ2-7|TRBV6-5
TGTGCCAGCAGTTACACGGGGACTAGCGGATACTACGAGCAGTACTTC
CASSYTGTSGYYEQYF
>-|few|TRBJ2-2|TRBV7-8
TGTGCCAGCAGCTTAGCGAGCGGCCCGAACACCGGGGAGCTGTTTTTT
CASSLASGPNTGELFF
>-|few|TRBJ2-2|TRBV5-1
TGCGCCAGCAGCTCCGGATGGGGGACCACCGGGGAGCTGTTTTTT
CASSSGWGTTGELFF
>-|many|TRBJ2-3|TRBV7-2
TGTGCCAGCAGCTTGGCTGGGGGTGTGGCAGATACGCAGTATTTT
CASSLAGGVADTQYF
>-|few|TRBJ2-5|TRBV15
TGTGCCACCAGCGAGGGAACACTCGCGAGGCAAGAGACCCAGTACTTC
CATSEGTLARQETQYF
>TRBD1|-|TRBJ2-2|TRBV12-3/TRBV12-4
TGTGCCAGCAGTTCTGGACAGGGGAAGCACGGGGAGCTGTTTTTT
CASSSGQGKHGELFF
>-|-|TRBJ2-1|TRBV11-1
TGTGCCAGCAGCCCTAGCAGAGGGAGGCCAAACAAGTACAATGAGCAGTTCTTC
CASSPSRGRPNKYNEQFF
>TRBD1|-|TRBJ1-3|TRBV13
TGTGCCAGCAGCCCGAACAGGGGGGACACCCTTGGAAACACCATATATTTT
CASSPNRGDTLGNTIYF
>TRBD1|few|TRBJ1-5|TRBV20-1
TGCAGTTCCCAGACAGGGGGTGGTCAGCCCCAGCATTTT
CSSQTGGGQPQHF
>TRBD2|-|TRBJ2-1|TRBV11-2
TGTGCCAGCAGCGGAGGGACTAGCGGGGGGGCCGCTGAGCAGTTCTTC
CASSGGTSGGAAEQFF
>-|-|TRBJ2-7|TRBV20-1
TGCAGTGCTAGAGATCGGTTAAAGCAGTACTTC
CSARDRLKQYF
>-|-|TRBJ2-1|TRBV15
TGTGCCACCAGCAGAGATGGCCCTTACAATGAGCAGTTCTTC
CATSRDGPYNEQFF
>TRBD2|few|TRBJ2-5|TRBV20-1
TGCAGTGCTAGTCTGGCGGGGGGCCGGGGGGAGACCCAGTACTTC
CSASLAGGRGETQYF
>TRBD1|few|TRBJ2-2|TRBV6-1
TGTGCCAGCCTAGACAGGGTCGGGACCGGGGAGCTGTTTTTT
CASLDRVGTGELFF
>-|many|TRBJ1-5|TRBV20-1
TGCAGTGCTAGAGAGGGGGACCATCAGCCCCAGCATTTT
CSAREGDHQPQHF
>-|many|TRBJ1-1|TRBV5-1
TGCGCCAGCACCCCTGCGGCGGGGGCGAACACTGAAGCTTTCTTT
CASTPAAGANTEAFF
>-|few|TRBJ2-1|TRBV5-1
TGCGCCAGCAGCTTGGCCCCCGAAATCGGGCGGTTCTTC
CASSLAPEIGRFF